This entry lists 3 T cell receptor beta chains sequenced from one sample in a study of T-cell memory formation after mild COVID-19. TCRdb recomputed calls from the 5' RACE reads with MiXCR, one row per CDR3 protein. This sample carries around 250,000 distinct CDR3 sequences, under 20% of them seen once, and the ten largest clones take about a fifth. The sequencing input was PBMCs or a T cell subset sorted from them (not recorded which). Receptors originate from a man aged 18 to 30 who had mild COVID-19 (a few samples of this study predate the infection). Cell type and time point are not known.

This sequence joins TRBV10-3 and TRBJ1-2, with 9 bases fitting TRBD1. The ends lost 4 bases at V and 6 bases at J; junction bases unmatched: 9. Per germline, CDR1 ENHRY and CDR2 SYGVKD. The CDR3 loop spans 15 amino acids. Here the CDR3 DNA reads TGTGCCATCAGTGGCACAGGGGGCCCAGCGGATGGCTACACCTTC. This codes for CAISGTGGPADGYTF.

This clonotype was seen only a few times. The chain carries TRBV4-1 and TRBJ1-2; TRBD1 might be the D (5 bases). V lost 2 bases and J lost 4, with 14 bases in between. In germline, CDR1 is MGHRA, CDR2 YSYEKL. The CDR3 has 15 amino acids. The CDR3 sequence is CASSQTGTDLYGYTF. In DNA form, the CDR3 reads TGCGCCAGCAGCCAAACCGGGACTGACCTCTATGGCTACACCTTC.

Ten or more counts support this clonotype. The chain carries TRBV2 and TRBJ2-7; 8 nucleotides agree with TRBD2. The CDR3 length is 14 residues. CDR1 is SNHLY and CDR2 is FYNNEI in the germline V gene. The V segment lost 0 bases and the J segment 6 bases; nucleotides outside the gene matches: 4. The CDR3 sequence: CASSEARTSREQYV. The CDR3 DNA reads as TGTGCCAGCAGTGAAGCGCGGACTAGCCGCGAGCAGTACGTC.